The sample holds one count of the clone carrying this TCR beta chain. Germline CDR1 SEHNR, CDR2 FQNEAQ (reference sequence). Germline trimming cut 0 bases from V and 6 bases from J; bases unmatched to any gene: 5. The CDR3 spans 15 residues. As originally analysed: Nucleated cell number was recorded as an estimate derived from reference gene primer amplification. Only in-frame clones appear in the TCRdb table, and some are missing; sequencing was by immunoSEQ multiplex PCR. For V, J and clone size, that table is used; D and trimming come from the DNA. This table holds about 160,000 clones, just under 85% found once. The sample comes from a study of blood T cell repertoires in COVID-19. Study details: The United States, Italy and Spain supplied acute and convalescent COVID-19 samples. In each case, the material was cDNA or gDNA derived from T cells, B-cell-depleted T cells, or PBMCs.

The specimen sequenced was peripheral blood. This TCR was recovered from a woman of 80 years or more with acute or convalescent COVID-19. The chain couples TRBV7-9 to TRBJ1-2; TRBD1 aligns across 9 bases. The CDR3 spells CASSLAPTGGDGYTF. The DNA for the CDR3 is TGTGCCAGCAGCTTAGCGCCAACAGGGGGCGATGGCTACACCTTC. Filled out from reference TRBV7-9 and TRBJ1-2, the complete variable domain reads DTGVSQNPRHKITKRGQNVTFRCDPISEHNRLYWYRQTLGQGPEFLTYFQNEAQLEKSRLLSDRFSAERPKGSFSTLEIQRTEQGDSAMYLCASSLAPTGGDGYTFGSGTRLTVV.